This T cell receptor beta chain is drawn from a study of breast tumors, draining lymph nodes, adjacent tissues. Trimming shortened V by 7 bases and J by 0 bases, and 13 bases separated the two germline ends. The CDR3 runs to 14 residues. Germline-derived CDR1 and CDR2 are SGHAT and FQNNGV. MiXCR, applied by TCRdb to the multiplex PCR reads, yields one record per CDR3 protein. The profile shows 75,000 to 100,000 distinct CDR3 sequences, roughly a fifth of them singletons. In this sample, this clonotype turned up many times. The lymph nodes were axillary draining lymph nodes from breast cancer patients.

This chain links TRBV11-2 with TRBJ2-7; TRBD1 is a possible D gene (5 bases). The TCR originated in a female donor with breast cancer. Some clones in this sample may be carry-over from other donors' samples. Sequenced material: axillary lymph node tissue. DNA of the CDR3: TGTGCCAGCATCACCCACCAGGGCTCCTACGAGCAGTACTTC. It specifies CASITHQGSYEQYF.